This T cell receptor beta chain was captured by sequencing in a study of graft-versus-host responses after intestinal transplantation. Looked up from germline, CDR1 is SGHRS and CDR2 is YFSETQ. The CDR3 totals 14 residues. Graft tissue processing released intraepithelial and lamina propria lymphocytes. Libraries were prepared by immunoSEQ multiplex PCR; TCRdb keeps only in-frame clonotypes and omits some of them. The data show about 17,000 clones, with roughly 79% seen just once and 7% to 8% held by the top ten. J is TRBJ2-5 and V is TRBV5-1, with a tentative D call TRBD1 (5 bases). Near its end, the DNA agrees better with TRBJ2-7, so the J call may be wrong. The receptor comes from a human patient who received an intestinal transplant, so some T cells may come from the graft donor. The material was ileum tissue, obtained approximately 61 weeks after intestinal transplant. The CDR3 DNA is TGCGCCAGCAGCTTCGGACCAGGGACCTACGAGCAGTACTTC. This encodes CASSFGPGTYEQYF.